Only a few counts were recorded for the clone carrying this TCR beta chain. The CDR3 loop spans 16 amino acids. Germline-derived CDR1 and CDR2 are SGHRS and YFSETQ. V shed 0 bases and J 8 bases; nucleotides not matched to a gene: 12. The sample is drawn from a study of blood T cells in healthy people across ages. With a J-beta primer mix and a sample-barcoded 5' primer, a second PCR ran about 7 to 12 cycles. TCRdb recomputed calls from the 5' RACE reads with MiXCR, one row per CDR3 protein. The sample comprises hundreds of thousands of distinct CDR3 sequences, about 30% of which are singletons, and 15% to 19% rests with the top ten.

V and J are TRBV5-1 and TRBJ1-1; 8 bases align to TRBD1. The source is a woman over 75 in good health. Sequencing used blood. The DNA for the CDR3 is TGCGCCAGCAGCTTGGGGTCCGGGACAGGAATCGGGGAAGCTTTCTTT. It codes for CASSLGSGTGIGEAFF.